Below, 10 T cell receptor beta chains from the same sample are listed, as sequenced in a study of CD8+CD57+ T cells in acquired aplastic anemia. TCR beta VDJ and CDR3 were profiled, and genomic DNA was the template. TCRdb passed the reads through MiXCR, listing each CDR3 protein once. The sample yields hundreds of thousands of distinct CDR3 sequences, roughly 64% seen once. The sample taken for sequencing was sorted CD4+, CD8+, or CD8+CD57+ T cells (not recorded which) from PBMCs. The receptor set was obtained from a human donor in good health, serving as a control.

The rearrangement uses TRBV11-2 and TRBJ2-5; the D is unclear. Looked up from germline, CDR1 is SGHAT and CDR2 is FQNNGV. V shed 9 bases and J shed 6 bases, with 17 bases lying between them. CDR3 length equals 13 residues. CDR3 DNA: TGTGCCAGTAGTATCGCCAGAGCAAAGACCCAGTACTTC. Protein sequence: CASSIARAKTQYF.

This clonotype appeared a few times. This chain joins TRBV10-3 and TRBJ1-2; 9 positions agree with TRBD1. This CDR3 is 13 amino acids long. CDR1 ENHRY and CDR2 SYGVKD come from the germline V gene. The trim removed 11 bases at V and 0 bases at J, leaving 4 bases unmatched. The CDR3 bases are TGTGCCTCAGGACAGGGGACTAACTATGGCTACACCTTC. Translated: CASGQGTNYGYTF.

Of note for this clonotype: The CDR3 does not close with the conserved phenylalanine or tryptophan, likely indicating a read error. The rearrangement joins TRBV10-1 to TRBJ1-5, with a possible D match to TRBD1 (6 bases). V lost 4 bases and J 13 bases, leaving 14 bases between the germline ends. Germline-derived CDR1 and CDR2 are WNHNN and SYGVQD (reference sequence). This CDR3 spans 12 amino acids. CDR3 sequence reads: CASSAGGPPQHL. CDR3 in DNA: TGCGCCAGCAGTGCGGGGGGCCCACCACAGCATCTT.

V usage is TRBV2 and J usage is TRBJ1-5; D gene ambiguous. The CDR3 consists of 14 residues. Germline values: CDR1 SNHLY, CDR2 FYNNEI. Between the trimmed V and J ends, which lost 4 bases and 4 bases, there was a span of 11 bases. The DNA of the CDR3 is TGTGCCAGCAGTGTGTCGGGTAAGAATCAGCCCCAGCATTTT. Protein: CASSVSGKNQPQHF.

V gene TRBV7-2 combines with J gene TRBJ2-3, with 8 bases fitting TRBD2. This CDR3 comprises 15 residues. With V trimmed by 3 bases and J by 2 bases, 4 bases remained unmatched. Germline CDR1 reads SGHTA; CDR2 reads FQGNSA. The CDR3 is CASSLRGANTDTQYF. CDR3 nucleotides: TGTGCCAGCAGCTTGCGGGGGGCTAACACAGATACGCAGTATTTT.

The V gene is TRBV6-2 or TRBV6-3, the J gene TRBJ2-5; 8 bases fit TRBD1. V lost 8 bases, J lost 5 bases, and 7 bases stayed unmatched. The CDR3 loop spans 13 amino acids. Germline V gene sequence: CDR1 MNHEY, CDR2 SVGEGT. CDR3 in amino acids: CASVRDRMETQYF. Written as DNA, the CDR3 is TGTGCCAGCGTCCGGGACAGGATGGAGACCCAGTACTTC.

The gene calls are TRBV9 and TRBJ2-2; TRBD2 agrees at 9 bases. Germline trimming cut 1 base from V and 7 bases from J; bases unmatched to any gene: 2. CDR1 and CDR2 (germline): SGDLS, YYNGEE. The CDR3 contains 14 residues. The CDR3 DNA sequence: TGTGCCAGCAGCGTAAATAGCGGGGGCGGGGAGCTGTTTTTT. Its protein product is CASSVNSGGGELFF.

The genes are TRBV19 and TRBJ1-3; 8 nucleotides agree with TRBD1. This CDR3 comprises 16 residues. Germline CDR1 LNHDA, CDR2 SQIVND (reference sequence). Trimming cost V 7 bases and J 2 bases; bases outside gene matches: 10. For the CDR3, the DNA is TGTGCCAGTAAATCAGGGGGCGCCGCAACTGGAAACACCATATATTTT. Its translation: CASKSGGAATGNTIYF. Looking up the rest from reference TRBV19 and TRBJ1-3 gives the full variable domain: DGGITQSPKYLFRKEGQNVTLSCEQNLNHDAMYWYRQDPGQGLRLIYYSQIVNDFQKGDIAEGYSVSREKKESFPLTVTSAQKNPTAFYLCASKSGGAATGNTIYFGEGSWLTVV.

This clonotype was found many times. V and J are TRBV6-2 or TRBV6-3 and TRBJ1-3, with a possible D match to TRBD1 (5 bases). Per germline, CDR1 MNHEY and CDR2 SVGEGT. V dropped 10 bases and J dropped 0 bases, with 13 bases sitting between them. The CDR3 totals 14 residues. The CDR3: CATGPTDSGNTIYF. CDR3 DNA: TGTGCCACCGGACCGACAGACTCTGGAAACACCATATATTTT.

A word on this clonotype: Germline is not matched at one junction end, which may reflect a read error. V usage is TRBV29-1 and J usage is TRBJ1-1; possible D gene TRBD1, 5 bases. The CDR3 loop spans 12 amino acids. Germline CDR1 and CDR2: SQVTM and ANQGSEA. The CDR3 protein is CSGRDADTEPFF. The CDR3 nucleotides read TGCAGCGGCAGGGATGCAGACACTGAACCTTTCTTT.